These 14 T cell receptor beta chains came from one sample sequenced in a study of control samples from healthy donors and cancer patients (TCRdb year 2020). Libraries were constructed by the immunoSEQ multiplex PCR assay. Imported from immuneACCESS, the table was reduced by TCRdb to in-frame sequences with V and J called. These copies leave out some clones; in studies compared against another copy, an unresolved V gene accounts for under half, and the cause of the remainder is not known. The sample table records 70,000 to 95,000 clones; more than 75% of these occur just once. The top ten constitute more than 15% of the sample. Sequencing used blood. The receptor set was obtained from a man aged 45-65 years in good health.

This clone was counted once. This chain's CDR3 is CASSITENTGELFF. CDR3 DNA: TGTGCCAGTAGTATCACAGAGAACACCGGGGAGCTGTTTTTT. This chain joins TRBV19 and TRBJ2-2; the D is unclear. CDR1 is LNHDA, CDR2 SQIVND, per germline (reference sequence). There are 14 residues in the CDR3. V shed 3 bases and J shed 1 base, with 6 bases lying between them. Full variable domain (rest looked up from reference TRBV19 and TRBJ2-2): DGGITQSPKYLFRKEGQNVTLSCEQNLNHDAMYWYRQDPGQGLRLIYYSQIVNDFQKGDIAEGYSVSREKKESFPLTVTSAQKNPTAFYLCASSITENTGELFFGEGSRLTVL.

This chain joins TRBV5-5 and TRBJ2-2; 10 bases fit TRBD2. The CDR3 is 14 amino acids. V shed 6 bases, J shed 7 bases, and the junction held 6 bases outside the gene matches. CDR1 and CDR2 (germline): SGHKS, YYEKEE (reference sequence). The CDR3 DNA follows: TGTGCCAGCAATCTTGGACTAGCGGACGGGGAGCTGTTTTTT. Translation gives CASNLGLADGELFF.

The rearrangement uses TRBV5-6 and TRBJ2-7; the match to TRBD1 covers 7 bases. Germline V CDR1 and CDR2: SGHDT, YYEEEE. V was pared by 6 bases and J by 2 bases, with 5 bases of the junction left unmatched. CDR3 length: 13 residues. The CDR3 sequence: CASNHRGAYEQYF. In nucleotides, the CDR3 is TGTGCCAGCAACCACAGGGGTGCCTACGAGCAGTACTTC.

J is TRBJ1-3 and V is TRBV5-6, with D possibly matching TRBD1 (6 bases). Trimming shortened V by 5 bases and J by 1 base, and 10 bases separated the two germline ends. The CDR3 contains 14 residues. Germline-derived CDR1 and CDR2 are SGHDT and YYEEEE. This chain's CDR3 is CASSVGGSGNTIYF. CDR3 DNA: TGTGCCAGCAGTGTAGGGGGGTCTGGAAACACCATATATTTT.

This rearrangement joins TRBV7-2 to TRBJ2-3; 7 bases map to TRBD2. The ends lost 2 bases at V and 1 base at J; junction bases unmatched: 6. The CDR3 is 16 residues long. Germline V gene lookup returns CDR1 SGHTA and CDR2 FQGNSA. The CDR3 region is CASSLTLAAGTDTQYF. In nucleotides, the CDR3 is TGTGCCAGCAGCTTAACTCTAGCGGCTGGCACAGATACGCAGTATTTT.

This chain uses TRBV19 with TRBJ2-1; 8 bases are shared with TRBD2. The CDR3 contains 14 residues. With 7 bases clipped from V and 7 bases from J, the junction kept 9 bases outside the gene matches. The germline gives CDR1 LNHDA, CDR2 SQIVND (reference sequence). CDR3 protein: CASILGGAENEQFF. Written as DNA, the CDR3 is TGTGCCAGTATACTCGGGGGGGCCGAGAATGAGCAGTTCTTC.

This chain joins TRBV19 and TRBJ1-4; TRBD1 is a possible D gene (5 bases). This CDR3 comprises 16 residues. V was pared by 5 bases and J by 8 bases, with 21 bases between. Germline loops: CDR1 LNHDA, CDR2 SQIVND (reference sequence). In nucleotides, the CDR3 is TGTGCCAGTAGTGCCCACCCGCCGGGACTTACCGAAAAACTGTTTTTT. The encoded protein is CASSAHPPGLTEKLFF.

The V and J genes are TRBV18 and TRBJ2-3; TRBD1 is a possible D gene (5 bases). The CDR3 sequence is 15 residues long. Per the germline V gene, CDR1 is KGHSH and CDR2 is LQKENI. Trimming stripped 2 bases from V and 0 bases from J, with 9 bases between. The chain's CDR3 is CASSPRGASTDTQYF. The DNA for the CDR3 is TGTGCCAGCTCACCAAGGGGTGCTAGCACAGATACGCAGTATTTT.

The rearrangement links TRBV30 to TRBJ2-3, with 7 bases aligning to TRBD2. V was clipped by 2 bases and J by 3 bases; unmatched bases: 5. Germline CDR1 GTSNPN, CDR2 SVGIG (reference sequence). The CDR3 is 14 amino acids. This CDR3 reads CAWSTGLGTDTQYF. The CDR3 bases are TGTGCCTGGAGTACCGGACTAGGGACAGATACGCAGTATTTT.

The table lists this clone with a few counts. The J gene is TRBJ1-2, the V gene TRBV2; TRBD1 aligns across 9 bases. Germline CDR1 and CDR2: SNHLY and FYNNEI. V lost 6 bases, J lost 7 bases, and 9 bases stayed unmatched. CDR3 length: 14 residues. CDR3 residues: CASSNQQGALGYTF. Here the CDR3 DNA reads TGTGCCAGCAGCAACCAACAGGGGGCGCTTGGCTACACCTTC.

This chain connects TRBV28 to TRBJ2-7, with D possibly TRBD1 on 5 matching bases. Germline V gene data show CDR1 as MDHEN and CDR2 as SYDVKM. V lost 6 bases, J lost 0 bases, and 12 bases lay in between. CDR3 length: 14 amino acids. The DNA of the CDR3 is TGTGCCAGCAGCCGAGACAGCTACTCCTACGAGCAGTACGTC. It translates to CASSRDSYSYEQYV.

This clone was detected a few times. The chain recombines TRBV11-3 with TRBJ2-3; 11 nucleotides line up with TRBD2. Looked up from germline, CDR1 is SGHNT and CDR2 is YENEEA. Trimming removed 4 bases from V and 6 bases from J; junction bases left unmatched: 18. The CDR3 has 19 residues. DNA of the CDR3: TGTGCCAGCAGCTCTAGAGGGGGCACTAGCGGGAGCGTTGTGGATACGCAGTATTTT. Residues: CASSSRGGTSGSVVDTQYF.

The J gene is TRBJ2-7, the V gene TRBV3-1 (or the pseudogene TRBV3-2); 7 nucleotides align to TRBD1. In germline, CDR1 is LGHDT, CDR2 YNNKEL (reference sequence). The J segment lost 4 bases and the V segment lost 5 bases, leaving 29 bases of the junction unmatched. The CDR3 is made up of 21 amino acids. CDR3 region: CASSYHSPGTESTRRRYEQYV. CDR3 bases: TGTGCCAGCAGCTACCATTCTCCCGGGACAGAATCTACGAGACGGAGGTACGAGCAGTACGTC.

This clone appeared once. This chain connects TRBV6-4 to TRBJ2-1, with D possibly being TRBD2 (5 bases). The CDR3 runs to 15 residues. V lost 4 bases and J 2 bases, leaving 12 bases between the germline ends. Germline CDR1 and CDR2: MRHNA and SNTAGT. CDR3 residues: CASSGGRNTYNEQFF. The CDR3 nucleotides read TGTGCCAGCAGTGGCGGGCGGAATACCTACAATGAGCAGTTCTTC.